Below are 20 T cell receptor beta chains sequenced from a single sample in a study of T cell clones after liver transplantation. TCRdb keeps only in-frame clones here, not all; method: immunoSEQ multiplex PCR. The table has fewer than 65,000 clones, less than 90% seen once. The sequencing here drew on CD8+ T cells from blood, taken 12 months after liver transplant. The receptor set was obtained from a human patient who received a liver transplant. The T cells may partly be graft donor cells.

V and J are TRBV4-1 and TRBJ2-5; TRBD2 agrees at 7 bases. The length of the CDR3 is 14 residues. Per the germline V gene, CDR1 is MGHRA and CDR2 is YSYEKL. The ends lost 4 bases at V and 5 bases at J; junction bases unmatched: 7. The CDR3 protein is CASSPRAGRETQYF. The CDR3 nucleotides read TGCGCCAGCAGCCCGAGGGCCGGGAGGGAGACCCAGTACTTC.

The genes are TRBV29-1 and TRBJ2-1; TRBD2 aligns across 8 bases. CDR1 is SQVTM, CDR2 ANQGSEA, per germline. V lost 6 bases to trimming and J lost 5 bases; unmatched junction nucleotides: 9. The CDR3 has 14 residues. This CDR3 reads CSVGGGTRDNEQFF. The CDR3 region has the DNA TGCAGCGTCGGGGGGGGGACGAGGGACAATGAGCAGTTCTTC.

The table lists this clone with a few counts. The CDR3 sequence: CASSTGTGLGNEQFF. DNA of the CDR3: TGTGCCAGCAGCACTGGGACAGGATTGGGCAATGAGCAGTTCTTC. The chain recombines TRBV13 with TRBJ2-1, with 8 bases identical to TRBD1. Germline lookup yields CDR1 PRHDT and CDR2 FYEKMQ (reference sequence). This CDR3 comprises 15 residues. V was clipped by 5 bases and J by 6 bases; unmatched bases: 9.

V is TRBV4-1 and J is TRBJ2-7, with 8 bases aligning to TRBD1. V shed 0 bases and J 1 base; nucleotides not matched to a gene: 8. CDR1 is MGHRA, CDR2 YSYEKL, per germline. This CDR3 comprises 17 residues. CDR3 residues: CASSQEGQGVVSYEQYF. As DNA, the CDR3 is TGCGCCAGCAGCCAAGAAGGACAGGGAGTCGTATCCTACGAGCAGTACTTC.

This chain links TRBV28 with TRBJ2-3; 8 bases fit TRBD1. Germline V gene lookup returns CDR1 MDHEN and CDR2 SYDVKM. The V gene end was trimmed by 7 bases and the J gene end by 5 bases; junction bases not matched to a gene: 8. The CDR3 is 14 amino acids. The CDR3 loop is CASNLDRELDTQYF. The CDR3 region has the DNA TGTGCCAGCAATTTGGACAGGGAGCTAGATACGCAGTATTTT.

This chain uses TRBV6-5 with TRBJ2-7; 7 nucleotides match TRBD2. V was clipped by 2 bases and J by 5 bases; unmatched bases: 6. The length of the CDR3 is 14 residues. The germline CDR1 and CDR2 sequences are MNHEY and SVGAGI. DNA of the CDR3: TGTGCCAGCAGTTACGGACTAGAGGGCCACGAGCAGTACTTC. The encoded protein is CASSYGLEGHEQYF.

The CDR3 region has the DNA TGTGCCAGCAGCCCCCATACAACGGACGGAGGTGAAGCTTTCTTT. Its protein product is CASSPHTTDGGEAFF. This rearrangement joins TRBV7-9 to TRBJ1-1; D not certain. The CDR3 is made up of 15 amino acids. Trimming removed 5 bases from V and 7 bases from J, with 20 bases in between. Germline V CDR1 and CDR2: SEHNR, FQNEAQ (reference sequence). The full variable domain, completed using reference TRBV7-9 and TRBJ1-1, is DTGVSQNPRHKITKRGQNVTFRCDPISEHNRLYWYRQTLGQGPEFLTYFQNEAQLEKSRLLSDRFSAERPKGSFSTLEIQRTEQGDSAMYLCASSPHTTDGGEAFFGQGTRLTVV.

The CDR3 loop reads CASSYSAGTYEQYF. The CDR3 bases are TGTGCCAGCAGTTATTCCGCAGGGACTTACGAGCAGTACTTC. The V call is TRBV6-8, the J call TRBJ2-7, with a tentative D call TRBD2 (6 bases). The V end was cut by 3 bases, the J end by 4 bases, with 13 bases between. This CDR3 is 14 amino acids long. In germline, CDR1 is MNHGY, CDR2 SAAAGT.

The rearrangement links TRBV5-6 to TRBJ1-1, with D hard to call. This CDR3 spans 17 amino acids. Trimming left V 0 bases short and J 1 base short, with 16 bases between. The germline V gene encodes CDR1 SGHDT and CDR2 YYEEEE. DNA of the CDR3: TGTGCCAGCAGCTTGGATGAAACATCCTTCCCGAACACTGAAGCTTTCTTT. It translates to CASSLDETSFPNTEAFF.

This clone was seen a single time. The J gene is TRBJ1-2, the V gene TRBV19; maybe TRBD1 (6 bases). The CDR3 contains 14 residues. Germline V lookup: CDR1 LNHDA, CDR2 SQIVND (reference sequence). V was pared by 5 bases and J by 8 bases, with 18 bases between. CDR3 sequence: CASSPYRERGGYTF. DNA for the CDR3: TGTGCCAGTAGTCCATACAGGGAACGCGGAGGCTACACCTTC.

The count of this clone is one. This chain joins TRBV4-1 and TRBJ1-1; 8 nucleotides agree with TRBD1. Germline V gene data show CDR1 as MGHRA and CDR2 as YSYEKL. The CDR3 is made up of 17 amino acids. Trimming at V came to 4 bases and at J to 1 base, leaving 11 bases not matched to a gene. The CDR3 region has the DNA TGCGCCAGCAGCCCAAGCCGACAGGGGAAACCGAACACTGAAGCTTTCTTT. Translation: CASSPSRQGKPNTEAFF.

The chain uses TRBV7-9 and TRBJ2-1; perhaps TRBD2 as D (6 bases). V was clipped by 5 bases and J by 6 bases, with 17 bases between them. Per the germline V gene, CDR1 is SEHNR and CDR2 is FQNEAQ (reference sequence). The CDR3 covers 15 residues. The CDR3: CASSPPEGPFNEQFF. The CDR3 nucleotides read TGTGCCAGCAGCCCCCCGGAGGGCCCGTTCAATGAGCAGTTCTTC.

The chain recombines TRBV19 with TRBJ2-7; D ambiguous. Germline V gene lookup returns CDR1 LNHDA and CDR2 SQIVND (reference sequence). V was cut by 2 bases and J by 0 bases, with 8 bases left in between. The CDR3 spans 14 residues. For the CDR3, the DNA is TGTGCCAGTAGTATAAGCCTGTTCTCCTACGAGCAGTACTTC. Protein: CASSISLFSYEQYF.

This CDR3 is CASSQGWGTEAFF. DNA for the CDR3: TGTGCCAGCAGTCAGGGCTGGGGCACTGAAGCTTTCTTT. The chain links TRBV28 to TRBJ1-1, with TRBD1 as a possible D gene (5 bases). Trimming took off 5 bases at V and 4 bases at J, with 11 bases between the two ends. In germline, CDR1 is MDHEN, CDR2 SYDVKM. The CDR3 extends over 13 amino acids.

The chain carries TRBV27 and TRBJ2-7; 10 bases agree with TRBD2. J was trimmed by 7 bases and V by 5 bases; bases with no gene match: 8. CDR1 is MNHEY and CDR2 is SMNVEV in the germline V gene (reference sequence). This CDR3 is built from 14 residues. Here the CDR3 reads CASSGPAGGWEQYF. CDR3 DNA: TGTGCCAGCAGTGGTCCAGCGGGAGGGTGGGAGCAGTACTTC.

V gene TRBV6-5 combines with J gene TRBJ1-1; D perhaps matches TRBD1 (5 bases). The CDR3 has 13 residues. The V and J ends lost 7 bases and 0 bases respectively, with 9 bases between them. The germline V gene encodes CDR1 MNHEY and CDR2 SVGAGI. CDR3 nucleotides: TGTGCCAGCAACGCAGGGATGAACACTGAAGCTTTCTTT. This codes for CASNAGMNTEAFF.

In regard to this clone: Relative to the germline gene, one junction end is altered; a read error may explain this. In the same sample, other DNA sequences code for this CDR3. The chain recombines TRBV6-5 with TRBJ2-2; 8 nucleotides agree with TRBD1. Per germline, CDR1 MNHEY and CDR2 SVGAGI. The CDR3 totals 15 residues. The CDR3 region is CASSYDPDRAGELFF. The CDR3 DNA reads as TGCGCCAGCAGTTACGATCCGGACAGGGCCGGGGAGCTGTTTTTT.

The rearrangement joins TRBV7-6 to TRBJ2-6; tentative D call: TRBD2 (5 bases). This CDR3 spans 16 amino acids. The ends were cut back, 1 base at V and 4 bases at J, with 11 bases in the middle. Per the germline V gene, CDR1 is SGHVS and CDR2 is FNYEAQ. Written as DNA, the CDR3 is TGTGCCAGCAGCTTAGGGGGAGTCACCGGGGCCAACGTCCTGACTTTC. It yields the protein CASSLGGVTGANVLTF.

The chain joins TRBV29-1 to TRBJ2-7; the D gene is possibly TRBD1 (5 bases). The CDR3 is 12 residues long. Germline V gene sequence: CDR1 SQVTM, CDR2 ANQGSEA. The V end lost 4 bases, the J end lost 6 bases, and 13 bases lay between the germline ends. The DNA for the CDR3 is TGCAGCGTTGTTAAGGGTACAGGCGAGCAGTACTTC. It encodes CSVVKGTGEQYF.

The chain carries TRBV15 and TRBJ2-6; D tentatively reads TRBD1 or TRBD2 (5 bases each). Germline V lookup: CDR1 LNHNV, CDR2 YYDKDF (reference sequence). Trimming shortened V by 1 base and J by 2 bases, and 12 bases separated the two germline ends. The CDR3 totals 17 residues. DNA of the CDR3: TGTGCCACCAGCAGAGTGGACCGAGGGGCTGGGGCCAACGTCCTGACTTTC. This translates into CATSRVDRGAGANVLTF.